This T cell receptor (beta chain) came from a study of blood T cell repertoires in COVID-19. Original methodology: Nucleated cell counts were estimated from reference gene primer amplification. Sequencing was performed with immunoSEQ multiplex PCR; in TCRdb, only in-frame clones are kept and a portion is missing. The V and J calls and clone size come from that table; D and trimming were worked out from the DNA. Of 250,000 to 300,000 clones listed, about 80% are singletons. Cohort allocation depended upon clinical history that participants reported. The CDR3 runs to 13 residues. V lost 4 bases, J lost 3 bases, and 10 bases lay in between.

This sequence joins TRBV12-3 or TRBV12-4 and TRBJ2-7; D remains ambiguous. This receptor was identified in a man over 45 who had recovered from COVID-19. Sequenced input: PBMCs or T cells enriched from blood (not recorded which). CDR3 in DNA: TGTGCCAGCAGTTGGCAGGTAGACTACGAGCAGTACTTC. Encoded protein: CASSWQVDYEQYF.